The 20 T cell receptor beta chains presented below share a single source sample, sequenced in a study of T cell responses to AZD1222 COVID-19 vaccine. Produced via immunoSEQ multiplex PCR; TCRdb's table is partial and in-frame only. The sample consists of about 160,000 clones, under 95% of them appearing once. The input for sequencing was peripheral blood, taken on day 0 of MenACWY control vaccination. The receptors here all came from an adult in good health.

The chain is built from TRBV15 and TRBJ2-1, with 8 bases fitting TRBD2. V was pared by 5 bases and J by 4 bases, with 10 bases of the junction left unmatched. The CDR3 covers 16 residues. Germline V lookup: CDR1 LNHNV, CDR2 YYDKDF (reference sequence). The DNA of the CDR3 is TGTGCCACCAGCCGGGAATTGACTAGCGTTTACAATGAGCAGTTCTTC. Amino acids: CATSRELTSVYNEQFF.

DNA for the CDR3: TGTGCCAGCAGCCCAAACGGGGCTTTCTTT. Protein product: CASSPNGAFF. The J gene is TRBJ1-1, the V gene TRBV7-3; D is undetermined. V shed 5 bases and J shed 11 bases, with 9 bases lying between them. This CDR3 is 10 amino acids long. Germline V gene lookup returns CDR1 SGHTA and CDR2 FQGTGA.

The rearrangement uses TRBV5-1 and TRBJ2-1, with 10 positions matching TRBD1. The CDR3 has 15 residues. Looked up from germline, CDR1 is SGHRS and CDR2 is YFSETQ. V dropped 1 base and J dropped 6; count of bases not matched to a gene: 4. The DNA for the CDR3 is TGCGCCAGCAGCTTGAGGGACAGGGGTGTCAATGAGCAGTTCTTC. Its protein is CASSLRDRGVNEQFF.

The chain employs TRBV19 and TRBJ1-3; D unclear. The V and J ends lost 4 bases and 4 bases respectively, with 11 bases between them. The CDR3 is made up of 14 amino acids. The germline V gene encodes CDR1 LNHDA and CDR2 SQIVND (reference sequence). The CDR3 DNA sequence: TGTGCCAGTAGTACTCCCCGCGGAGGAAACACCATATATTTT. Protein: CASSTPRGGNTIYF. The variable domain in full, with the rest retrieved from reference TRBV19 and TRBJ1-3, is DGGITQSPKYLFRKEGQNVTLSCEQNLNHDAMYWYRQDPGQGLRLIYYSQIVNDFQKGDIAEGYSVSREKKESFPLTVTSAQKNPTAFYLCASSTPRGGNTIYFGEGSWLTVV.

The V gene is TRBV7-8, the J gene TRBJ1-2; D possibly corresponds to TRBD1 (5 bases). The CDR3 contains 16 residues. Germline assignment: CDR1 SGHVS and CDR2 FQNEAQ. V was shortened by 1 base and J by 0 bases, with 12 bases between the two germline ends. The CDR3 spells CASSLVAGRANYGYTF. CDR3 nucleotide sequence: TGTGCCAGCAGCTTAGTTGCGGGACGGGCTAACTATGGCTACACCTTC. The full variable domain, in which reference TRBV7-8 and TRBJ1-2 provide the parts outside the CDR3, is GAGVSQSPRYKVAKRGQDVALRCDPISGHVSLFWYQQALGQGPEFLTYFQNEAQLDKSGLPSDRFFAERPEGSVSTLKIQRTQQEDSAVYLCASSLVAGRANYGYTFGSGTRLTVV.

The chain links TRBV7-9 to TRBJ2-7; the D is unclear. The CDR3 consists of 15 residues. The V gene's germline CDR1 is SEHNR and CDR2 FQNEAQ (reference sequence). V lost 6 bases and J lost 0, with 15 bases in between. CDR3: CASSSRPASSYEQYF. The CDR3 bases are TGTGCCAGCAGTTCACGGCCGGCTAGCTCCTACGAGCAGTACTTC.

The chain joins TRBV19 to TRBJ1-6; the match to TRBD1 covers 7 bases. Germline values: CDR1 LNHDA, CDR2 SQIVND (reference sequence). CDR3 length: 13 amino acids. V shed 7 bases, J shed 6 bases, and the junction held 3 bases outside the gene matches. The CDR3 DNA follows: TGTGCCAGTACAGGGACAGTTAATTCACCCCTCCACTTT. Protein sequence: CASTGTVNSPLHF.

The V gene is TRBV7-2, the J gene TRBJ2-2, with TRBD1 as a possible D gene (6 bases). V lost 4 bases, J lost 1 base, and 16 bases lay in between. The CDR3 loop spans 17 amino acids. CDR1 is SGHTA, CDR2 FQGNSA, per germline. CDR3 amino acids: CASSYVSRGGNTGELFF. For the CDR3, the DNA is TGTGCCAGCAGCTATGTTAGCAGAGGGGGGAACACCGGGGAGCTGTTTTTT.

The chain is built from TRBV2 and TRBJ2-5; D is unclear. Germline V gene lookup returns CDR1 SNHLY and CDR2 FYNNEI. Trimming shortened V by 6 bases and J by 5 bases, and 7 bases separated the two germline ends. The CDR3 runs 11 residues. CDR3 amino acids: CASSPAETQYF. DNA of the CDR3: TGTGCCAGCAGCCCGGCTGAGACCCAGTACTTC.

The chain couples TRBV5-1 to TRBJ2-2; 11 bases agree with TRBD1. The CDR3 has 13 amino acids. Germline V gene data show CDR1 as SGHRS and CDR2 as YFSETQ. Germline trimming cut 10 bases from V and 3 bases from J; bases unmatched to any gene: 2. The DNA for the CDR3 is TGCGCCGGGGGACAGGGGGACACCGGGGAGCTGTTTTTT. Translated, it gives CAGGQGDTGELFF.

The chain has TRBV3-1 (or the pseudogene TRBV3-2) and TRBJ2-2; no clear D gene. The germline V and J ends were trimmed by 5 bases and 4 bases, with 11 bases remaining between them. This CDR3 spans 14 amino acids. Germline CDR1 LGHDT, CDR2 YNNKEL (reference sequence). The CDR3 here is CASSKGPVTGELFF. CDR3 in DNA: TGTGCCAGCAGCAAGGGCCCCGTCACCGGGGAGCTGTTTTTT.

The V gene is TRBV3-1 (or the pseudogene TRBV3-2), the J gene TRBJ1-6, with D unresolved. This CDR3 comprises 15 residues. Germline CDR1 reads LGHDT; CDR2 reads YNNKEL (reference sequence). Trimming removed 0 bases at V and 6 bases at J, with 9 bases between. DNA for the CDR3: TGTGCCAGCAGCCAAGACAAGGGTTTTAATTCACCCCTCCACTTT. It codes for CASSQDKGFNSPLHF.

The chain uses TRBV13 and TRBJ2-7; 14 bases agree with TRBD2. Germline loops: CDR1 PRHDT, CDR2 FYEKMQ (reference sequence). The CDR3 sequence is 16 residues long. Germline trimming cut 4 bases from V and 7 bases from J; bases unmatched to any gene: 9. CDR3 in amino acids: CASSSRGLAGVGEQYF. CDR3 sequence (DNA): TGTGCCAGCAGCTCAAGGGGACTAGCGGGAGTGGGGGAGCAGTACTTC.

V gene TRBV4-1 combines with J gene TRBJ1-1, with a tentative D call TRBD1 (5 bases). Germline CDR1 is MGHRA and CDR2 is YSYEKL. The CDR3 is 14 amino acids. V was cut by 5 bases and J by 0 bases, with 10 bases left in between. The CDR3 here is CASSKGPMNTEAFF. The CDR3 region has the DNA TGCGCCAGCAGCAAGGGGCCAATGAACACTGAAGCTTTCTTT.

This clone was found once. The gene calls are TRBV7-2 and TRBJ1-2, with no clear D. V gave up 0 bases and J gave up 7 bases, with 9 bases separating them. In germline, CDR1 is SGHTA, CDR2 FQGNSA. The length of the CDR3 is 13 residues. The DNA for the CDR3 is TGTGCCAGCAGCTTAGCGCAAGAATCTGGCTACACCTTC. This codes for CASSLAQESGYTF.

The chain is built from TRBV14 and TRBJ2-2; possible D gene TRBD2, 6 bases. V shed 4 bases and J shed 6 bases, with 12 bases lying between them. The CDR3 sequence is 14 residues long. The germline V gene has CDR1 SGHDN and CDR2 FVKESK. CDR3: CASSPYREAGELFF. The CDR3 region has the DNA TGTGCCAGCAGCCCCTATAGGGAGGCCGGGGAGCTGTTTTTT.

V usage is TRBV28 and J usage is TRBJ1-3; D remains unclear. Germline CDR1 is MDHEN and CDR2 is SYDVKM. Trimming shortened V by 5 bases and J by 0 bases, and 11 bases separated the two germline ends. The CDR3 sequence is 15 residues long. CDR3 bases: TGTGCCAGCAGTCCAAGCATGGGCTCTGGAAACACCATATATTTT. This translates into CASSPSMGSGNTIYF.

V usage is TRBV2 and J usage is TRBJ2-4, with unresolved D. Germline lookup yields CDR1 SNHLY and CDR2 FYNNEI. The V end was cut by 3 bases, the J end by 2 bases, with 8 bases between. The CDR3 has 14 amino acids. The CDR3 DNA reads TGTGCCAGCAGTGATGGGCAGCCCAAAAACATTCAGTACTTC. It encodes CASSDGQPKNIQYF. The full variable domain, with the rest looked up from reference TRBV2 and TRBJ2-4, is EPEVTQTPSHQVTQMGQEVILRCVPISNHLYFYWYRQILGQKVEFLVSFYNNEISEKSEIFDDQFSVERPDGSNFTLKIRSTKLEDSAMYFCASSDGQPKNIQYFGAGTRLSVL.

This clone was found a few times. This chain uses TRBV19 with TRBJ2-2; TRBD1 might be the D (5 bases). Per the germline V gene, CDR1 is LNHDA and CDR2 is SQIVND (reference sequence). CDR3 size: 14 residues. With 3 bases removed from V and 3 bases from J, the gap between germline ends came to 8 bases. This CDR3 reads CASSMQGYTGELFF. In DNA, the CDR3 is TGTGCCAGTAGTATGCAGGGATACACCGGGGAGCTGTTTTTT.

This clone appeared a few times. The rearrangement uses TRBV2 and TRBJ2-3, with 7 bases aligning to TRBD2. V was clipped by 6 bases and J by 6 bases; unmatched bases: 6. The CDR3 totals 13 residues. Germline CDR1 is SNHLY and CDR2 is FYNNEI. Here the CDR3 reads CASREGGPDTQYF. In nucleotides, the CDR3 is TGTGCCAGCAGAGAGGGAGGGCCGGATACGCAGTATTTT.